The entry below gives a single TCR beta chain sequence along with its context. This clone was detected only once. The antigen it recognizes is unknown. There are no base qualities to consult, and no much larger clone falls within one base. The treatment or condition label, read with the paper, signifies: randomized to nivolumab then ipilimumab (arm A) or the reverse (arm B). Prior DNA-damaging chemotherapy had not been received by any trial patient. Live CD3+CD8+ cells negative for CD19 and CD56 were sorted from thawed PBMCs on a FACS Aria II flow cytometer. The samples were obtained from melanoma patients enrolled in CheckMate 064, an open-label, randomized phase II trial testing sequential checkpoint blockade. Peripheral blood mononuclear cells were collected by leukapheresis, purified using Ficoll-Paque, and frozen in human serum containing 10% DMSO. Purity of sorted blood CD3+CD8+ cells was verified at >95% immediately after sorting, followed by DNA extraction.

The immunoSEQ Assay was used to immunosequence TCRbeta CDR3 regions from genomic DNA. Genomic DNA was amplified by bias-controlled multiplex PCR before high-throughput sequencing. In the source study's methods: To quantify the absolute abundance of each unique TCRbeta CDR3 region, the sequences were collapsed and filtered. Clonality, defined as 1 minus Pielou's evenness, was calculated using only productive rearrangements. A previously published method was used to identify clones with significantly greater frequencies in on-treatment samples than in baseline samples. This immuneACCESS table, as held by TCRdb, lists in-frame sequences with V and J called but not all clones. Of the missing ones, under half trace to an unresolved V gene in checked studies; the others have no known cause. The V and J calls and the clone size are those of that table, but D and trimming were determined from the DNA. This sample gives around 18,000 clones in total; around 69% of them show up just once. The top ten clonotypes cover about 19% of the sample.

After removal of 5 bases from V and 5 bases from J, the junction retains 5 bases not matched to a gene. Reading the germline V gene gives CDR1 ENHRY and CDR2 SYGVKD. Including the terminal cysteine and phenylalanine, the CDR3 comprises 14 residues. Of all the DNA, just the CDR3 is kept, 42 bases in frame from base 1. The data belong to a study of sequential checkpoint blockade in melanoma (dated by TCRdb to between 2018 and 2021). About the investigation overall: Patients were randomized 1:1 to first-line nivolumab followed by ipilimumab (arm A) or ipilimumab followed by nivolumab (arm B). Maintenance nivolumab was given following each of the two trial sequences. Overall study outcomes, separate from this receptor: The response-prediction model combining TCR metrics and mutation burden needs validation in larger, independent patient cohorts.

The receptor was isolated from a human donor with melanoma. Here the chain combines TRBV10-3 and TRBJ1-1, and 10 bases in between align with TRBD1. The starting material was CD8+ T cells sorted from blood (inferred from file names), obtained from a patient given nivolumab and ipilimumab in sequence. The CDR3 reads as follows: CAISSGQGITEAFF. The bases are TGTGCCATCAGTTCGGGACAGGGGATAACTGAAGCTTTCTTT.